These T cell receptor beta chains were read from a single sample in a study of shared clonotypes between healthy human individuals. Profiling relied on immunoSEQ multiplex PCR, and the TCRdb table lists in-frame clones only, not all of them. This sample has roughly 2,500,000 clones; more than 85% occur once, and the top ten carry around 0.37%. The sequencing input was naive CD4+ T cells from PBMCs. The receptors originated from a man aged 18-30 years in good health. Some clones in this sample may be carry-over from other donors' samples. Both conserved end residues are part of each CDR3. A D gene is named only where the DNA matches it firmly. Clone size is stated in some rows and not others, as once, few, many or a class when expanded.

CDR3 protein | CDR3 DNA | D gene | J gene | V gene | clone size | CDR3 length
CSADRGSEAFF | TGCAGCGCCGACAGGGGGAGTGAAGCTTTCTTT | TRBD1 | TRBJ1-1 | TRBV29-1 | . | 11
CASSVRTSGYNEQFF | TGTGCCAGCAGCGTTAGGACTAGCGGCTACAATGAGCAGTTCTTC | TRBD2 | TRBJ2-1 | TRBV9 | . | 15
CASRPGLAGGDEQFF | TGTGCCAGCAGACCAGGACTAGCGGGGGGGGATGAGCAGTTCTTC | TRBD2 | TRBJ2-1 | TRBV6-6 | . | 15
CASSPRASGYDNEQFF | TGTGCCAGCAGCCCGAGGGCTAGCGGGTACGACAATGAGCAGTTCTTC | TRBD2 | TRBJ2-1 | TRBV5-4 | . | 16
CASSSILPTFNQPQHF | TGTGCCAGCAGTTCCATCCTTCCGACCTTTAATCAGCCCCAGCATTTT | . | TRBJ1-5 | TRBV28 | . | 16
CASSPKTTTSEAFF | TGTGCCAGCAGCCCAAAGACAACAACCAGTGAAGCTTTCTTT | . | TRBJ1-1 | TRBV7-2 | few | 14
CAARVGADTEAFF | TGTGCAGCCCGGGTAGGGGCGGACACTGAAGCTTTCTTT | . | TRBJ1-1 | TRBV7-8 | . | 13
CASSPSQETQYF | TGTGCCAGCTCTCCATCGCAAGAGACCCAGTACTTC | . | TRBJ2-5 | TRBV18 | . | 12
CASSLVSGSGNEQFF | TGTGCCAGCAGCTTGGTTTCCGGGAGTGGGAATGAGCAGTTCTTC | . | TRBJ2-1 | TRBV5-4 | . | 15
CASSESALRRYEQYF | TGCGCCAGCAGTGAGTCGGCACTAAGGAGGTACGAGCAGTACTTC | . | TRBJ2-7 | TRBV10-2 | . | 15
CGVLGYTF | TGCGGGGTCTTAGGCTACACCTTC | . | TRBJ1-2 | TRBV20-1 | . | 8
CASSQVQGRDEQYF | TGCGCCAGCAGCCAAGTACAAGGGAGGGACGAGCAGTACTTC | TRBD2 | TRBJ2-7 | TRBV4-3 | . | 14
CSVEEGGRGQPQHF | TGCAGCGTTGAAGAAGGGGGACGGGGACAGCCCCAGCATTTT | . | TRBJ1-5 | TRBV29-1 | . | 14
CASSEAVRGGRAYEQYF | TGTGCCAGCAGTGAAGCGGTGCGAGGCGGGAGGGCCTACGAGCAGTACTTC | TRBD2 | TRBJ2-7 | TRBV6-1 | . | 17
CASSANRGGTEAFF | TGTGCCAGCAGCGCGAACAGGGGAGGGACTGAAGCTTTCTTT | TRBD1 | TRBJ1-1 | TRBV7-2 | . | 14
CASSVGISWRNYGYTF | TGTGCCAGCAGCGTAGGAATCTCCTGGCGGAACTATGGCTACACCTTC | . | TRBJ1-2 | TRBV9 | . | 16
CASSPTGSREQYF | TGTGCCAGCAGCCCTACAGGGTCTCGGGAGCAGTACTTC | . | TRBJ2-7 | TRBV7-9 | once | 13
CASSESSGFAGELFF | TGTGCCAGCAGTGAGTCTAGCGGGTTCGCCGGGGAGCTGTTTTTT | TRBD2 | TRBJ2-2 | TRBV25-1 | . | 15
CASSERADTQYF | TGTGCCAGCAGTGAACGGGCAGATACGCAGTATTTT | . | TRBJ2-3 | TRBV2 | . | 12